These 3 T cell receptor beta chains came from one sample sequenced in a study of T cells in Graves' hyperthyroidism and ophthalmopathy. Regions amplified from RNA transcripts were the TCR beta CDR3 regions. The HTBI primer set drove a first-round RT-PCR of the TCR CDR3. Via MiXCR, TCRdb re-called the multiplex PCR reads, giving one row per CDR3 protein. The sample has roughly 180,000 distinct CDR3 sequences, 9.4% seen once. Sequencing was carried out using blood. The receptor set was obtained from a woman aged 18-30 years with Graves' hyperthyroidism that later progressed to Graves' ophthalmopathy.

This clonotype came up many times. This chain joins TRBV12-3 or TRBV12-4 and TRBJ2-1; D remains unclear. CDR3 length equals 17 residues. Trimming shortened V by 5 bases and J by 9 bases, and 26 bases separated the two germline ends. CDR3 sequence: CASSQPITRGNLGEQFF. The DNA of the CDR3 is TGTGCCAGCAGTCAACCAATAACCCGCGGAAATCTCGGTGAGCAGTTCTTC.

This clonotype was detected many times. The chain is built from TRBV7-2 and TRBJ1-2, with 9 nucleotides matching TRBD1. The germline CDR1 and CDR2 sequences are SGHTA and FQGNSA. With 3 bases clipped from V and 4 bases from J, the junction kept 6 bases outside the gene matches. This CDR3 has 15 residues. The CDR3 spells CASSLGGQGGYGYTF. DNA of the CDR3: TGTGCCAGCAGCTTGGGGGGACAGGGCGGCTATGGCTACACCTTC.

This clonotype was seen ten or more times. The DNA of the CDR3 is TGTGCCAGCAGTGAAAGTGGATCGAACACTGAAGCTTTCTTT. Translation: CASSESGSNTEAFF. The V call is TRBV2, the J call TRBJ1-1; D gene unclear. Deletions cut 2 bases from V and 1 base from J, with 8 bases between. CDR1 is SNHLY, CDR2 FYNNEI, per germline. The CDR3 is made up of 14 amino acids.